These 3 T cell receptor beta chains were sequenced from one sample in a study of blood T cell repertoires in COVID-19. Profiled with immunoSEQ multiplex PCR; TCRdb holds only in-frame clones, not every one. There are 360,000 or so clones in the sample; around 83% occur only once, and about 5.4% lies in the top ten. The material sequenced was PBMCs or T cells enriched from blood (not recorded which). Receptors were obtained from a woman between 50 and 59 years old who had recovered from COVID-19.

V is TRBV9 and J is TRBJ1-1, with a weak D call TRBD1 (6 bases). The V end was cut by 0 bases, the J end by 3 bases, with 9 bases between. This CDR3 spans 14 amino acids. In germline, CDR1 is SGDLS, CDR2 YYNGEE. Here the CDR3 reads CASSVAGGDTEAFF. CDR3 bases: TGTGCCAGCAGCGTAGCGGGGGGCGACACTGAAGCTTTCTTT.

This clone came up once. This chain uses TRBV11-3 with TRBJ1-2; perhaps TRBD1 as D (6 bases). There are 15 residues in the CDR3. The V gene lost 5 bases and the J gene lost 1 base, with 14 bases spanning the gap. Germline V gene sequence: CDR1 SGHNT, CDR2 YENEEA. The CDR3, as DNA: TGTGCCAGCAGCCCTTTGGACAGAAGTAACTATGGCTACACCTTC. This codes for CASSPLDRSNYGYTF.

The rearrangement uses TRBV30 and TRBJ1-2, with D unclear. Between the trimmed V and J ends, which lost 2 bases and 2 bases, there was a span of 9 bases. The length of the CDR3 is 13 residues. Germline loops: CDR1 GTSNPN, CDR2 SVGIG (reference sequence). This chain's CDR3 is CAWSITPNYGYTF. CDR3 nucleotide sequence: TGTGCCTGGAGTATAACACCGAACTATGGCTACACCTTC.